The 8 T cell receptor beta chains in this list originate from one sample, sequenced in a study of identical twins. TCRdb reanalysed the 5' RACE reads using MiXCR and keeps one entry per CDR3 protein. The sample consists of some 1,600,000 distinct CDR3 sequences, about 31% of them appearing once. The material sequenced was cord blood. The source is a newborn girl in good health.

The rearrangement joins TRBV5-1 to TRBJ1-2; weak D call: TRBD1 (5 bases). The CDR3 is 12 amino acids. V was trimmed by 7 bases and J by 2 bases, leaving 9 bases between them. CDR1 is SGHRS and CDR2 is YFSETQ in the germline V gene. In nucleotides, the CDR3 is TGCGCCAGCGCGGACAAAAACTATGGCTACACCTTC. As protein: CASADKNYGYTF.

The table lists this clonotype with a few counts. The chain is built from TRBV5-1 and TRBJ1-5; the D is unclear. The CDR3 contains 14 residues. Trimming took off 2 bases at V and 9 bases at J, with 15 bases between the two ends. Germline values: CDR1 SGHRS, CDR2 YFSETQ. The DNA of the CDR3 is TGCGCCAGCAGCTTCACACCTCAAACACGGCCCCAGCATTTT. Translation: CASSFTPQTRPQHF.

In its sample, this clonotype was seen a few times. The chain uses TRBV27 and TRBJ2-3; D unclear. Germline V gives CDR1 MNHEY, CDR2 SMNVEV (reference sequence). The CDR3 runs to 14 residues. Trimming cost V 6 bases and J 3 bases, with 13 bases left between them. The CDR3 DNA follows: TGTGCCAGCAGGGTCGTACAATGGACAGATACGCAGTATTTT. It encodes CASRVVQWTDTQYF.

The chain employs TRBV20-1 and TRBJ1-5; D not resolved. The germline V gene has CDR1 DFQATT and CDR2 SNEGSKA (reference sequence). The CDR3 has 15 residues. V was pared by 3 bases and J by 5 bases, with 17 bases between. The CDR3 DNA reads as TGCAGTGCTAGTGGCATAGAAGGGTCGGATCAGCCCCAGCATTTT. It codes for CSASGIEGSDQPQHF.

This clonotype was counted between two and nine times. The chain employs TRBV7-9 and TRBJ1-1; D not resolved. In germline, CDR1 is SEHNR, CDR2 FQNEAQ (reference sequence). This CDR3 region has 15 residues. Trimming left V 1 base short and J 0 bases short, with 9 bases between. In nucleotides, the CDR3 is TGTGCCAGCAGCTTAGTGGCAGCTCTGAACACTGAAGCTTTCTTT. Protein product: CASSLVAALNTEAFF. The whole variable domain, filled in from reference TRBV7-9 and TRBJ1-1, reads DTGVSQNPRHKITKRGQNVTFRCDPISEHNRLYWYRQTLGQGPEFLTYFQNEAQLEKSRLLSDRFSAERPKGSFSTLEIQRTEQGDSAMYLCASSLVAALNTEAFFGQGTRLTVV.

The chain employs TRBV7-9 and TRBJ1-2, with 11 bases lining up with TRBD1. The junction had 7 bases not matched to a gene; V was cut back by 3 bases and J by 1 base. The CDR3 runs to 17 residues. The V gene's germline CDR1 is SEHNR and CDR2 FQNEAQ (reference sequence). CDR3 DNA: TGTGCCAGCAGCTTGGGGCGGACAGGGGGCGATAACTATGGCTACACCTTC. It encodes CASSLGRTGGDNYGYTF.

The rearrangement uses TRBV12-3 or TRBV12-4 and TRBJ1-2; 7 bases agree with TRBD1. This CDR3 has 14 amino acids. After removal of 6 bases from V and 2 bases from J, the junction contained 6 bases not matched to a gene. CDR3 sequence: CASRGGRGNYGYTF. DNA of the CDR3: TGTGCCAGCAGGGGGGGCAGGGGGAACTATGGCTACACCTTC.

This clonotype was detected a few times. The V and J genes are TRBV4-1 and TRBJ2-4, with TRBD2 as a possible D gene (5 bases). The better agreement between TRBJ2-7 and the DNA end casts doubt on the J call. CDR1 and CDR2 from the germline V gene are MGHRA and YSYEKL. The CDR3 totals 15 residues. The CDR3 is CASSQEEGIGYEQYF. In nucleotides, the CDR3 is TGCGCCAGCAGCCAAGAAGAGGGAATTGGATACGAGCAGTACTTC.